The rows below give T cell receptor beta chains drawn from one sample of a study of blood T cell repertoires in COVID-19. Sequenced by immunoSEQ multiplex PCR; TCRdb stores in-frame clones only, minus some. This table has 100,000 to 150,000 clones, 86% appearing once. Sequenced sample: PBMCs or T cells enriched from blood (not recorded which). All receptors come from a woman in her forties or fifties who had recovered from COVID-19. Each CDR3 is given with its conserved first and last residue. D genes are given only for firm matches. The size entry is marked missing in some rows and otherwise reads once, few, many or a size class.

D	J	V	size	CDR3
TRBD1	TRBJ1-2	TRBV30	NA	CAWSRTGRTVHGYTF
NA	TRBJ2-7	TRBV2	NA	CASSGRGEQYF
TRBD1	TRBJ2-7	TRBV11-2	few	CASSFETGGLVQQYF
TRBD2	TRBJ2-1	TRBV11-2	NA	CASSSLLAGENEQFF
TRBD1	TRBJ2-5	TRBV5-4	NA	CASSLSGGSLETQYF
TRBD1	TRBJ1-2	TRBV30	NA	CAWSVTGAGGYTF
TRBD1	TRBJ2-7	TRBV19	NA	CASSTISGTGPYEQYF
TRBD2	TRBJ2-7	TRBV14	NA	CASSPRLAGSYEQYF
NA	TRBJ1-2	TRBV14	few	CASSQDQGVYGYTF
TRBD1	TRBJ2-2	TRBV9	NA	CASSSQTGPTGELFF
NA	TRBJ1-3	TRBV10-3	NA	CAIRAGVSGNTIYF
TRBD2	TRBJ2-1	TRBV4-1	once	CASSQERRGGSYNEQFF
TRBD2	TRBJ2-5	TRBV12-5	once	CASGLVVMVDGGAETQYF
NA	TRBJ2-3	TRBV7-9	NA	CASSLDTRPLRTDTQYF
TRBD1	TRBJ1-2	TRBV6-2/TRBV6-3	NA	CASSYQGQGYGYTF
NA	TRBJ1-2	TRBV18	NA	CASSPAGAGAYGYTF
NA	TRBJ1-2	TRBV12-2	NA	CASRFQTGLYGYTF
TRBD2	TRBJ2-5	TRBV7-9	NA	CASSLRGQETQYF
TRBD1	TRBJ1-2	TRBV30	NA	CAWRTGAPLHF
NA	TRBJ2-7	TRBV18	NA	CASSPTVPTYEQYF
TRBD1	TRBJ1-1	TRBV18	NA	CASSPVDRGGTEAFF
NA	TRBJ1-5	TRBV28	NA	CASSSTHSRVLNQPQHF
NA	TRBJ1-2	TRBV19	few	CASSIREGYTF
NA	TRBJ2-5	TRBV7-7	NA	CASSLDAGEGKTQYF
NA	TRBJ2-7	TRBV7-9	few	CASSYNYEQYF
NA	TRBJ1-1	TRBV5-1	once	CASSPRGGGKTEAFF
NA	TRBJ2-2	TRBV24-1	NA	CATSDAVLNTGELFF
TRBD1	TRBJ2-3	TRBV19	NA	CASSPSWDRITDTQYF
NA	TRBJ1-1	TRBV29-1	NA	CSVEDGNTEAFF
NA	TRBJ1-5	TRBV19	NA	CASSIQGNNQPQHF
TRBD2	TRBJ2-4	TRBV5-1	NA	CASSLGTSGAKNIQYF
NA	TRBJ1-6	TRBV5-4	NA	CASSPGGNYNSPLHF
NA	TRBJ1-2	TRBV5-1	NA	CASSLGHNYGYTF
TRBD1	TRBJ1-1	TRBV4-1	NA	CASSQGQGTDEAFF
TRBD1	TRBJ2-7	TRBV9	NA	CASSAGTGGNYEQYF
TRBD1	TRBJ1-6	TRBV2	once	CASRNRQGVNSPLHF
TRBD2	TRBJ2-7	TRBV15	once	CATSRGLAGATYEQYF
NA	TRBJ2-7	TRBV6-5	NA	CASRGASYEQYF
NA	TRBJ2-7	TRBV2	NA	CAITPPETYEQYF
TRBD1	TRBJ2-7	TRBV20-1	NA	CSASDRGRRAYEQYF
TRBD1	TRBJ1-1	TRBV5-1	NA	CASSPEGQHMNTEAFF
NA	TRBJ1-1	TRBV4-3	NA	CASSQGRTDLTEAFF
TRBD1	TRBJ1-4	TRBV18	few	CASSPYPGQGGEKLFF
NA	TRBJ2-7	TRBV6-4	NA	CASSIGAYEQYF
NA	TRBJ1-5	TRBV30	NA	CAWSDALGPGSDQPQHF
TRBD1	TRBJ1-5	TRBV30	NA	CAWTGGTGGNQPQHF
NA	TRBJ2-3	TRBV6-6	NA	CASTQADTQYF
TRBD2	TRBJ2-6	TRBV5-1	NA	CASSLEGGGSGANVLTF
NA	TRBJ2-1	TRBV2	NA	CASSAVAGSYNEQFF
TRBD2	TRBJ2-7	TRBV27	NA	CANTPFLAGGSYEQYF
NA	TRBJ2-3	TRBV27	NA	CASSFADTQYF
NA	TRBJ2-5	TRBV30	NA	CAWSRGGGETQYF
TRBD1	TRBJ2-3	TRBV4-1	NA	CASSPGTVLGTDTQYF